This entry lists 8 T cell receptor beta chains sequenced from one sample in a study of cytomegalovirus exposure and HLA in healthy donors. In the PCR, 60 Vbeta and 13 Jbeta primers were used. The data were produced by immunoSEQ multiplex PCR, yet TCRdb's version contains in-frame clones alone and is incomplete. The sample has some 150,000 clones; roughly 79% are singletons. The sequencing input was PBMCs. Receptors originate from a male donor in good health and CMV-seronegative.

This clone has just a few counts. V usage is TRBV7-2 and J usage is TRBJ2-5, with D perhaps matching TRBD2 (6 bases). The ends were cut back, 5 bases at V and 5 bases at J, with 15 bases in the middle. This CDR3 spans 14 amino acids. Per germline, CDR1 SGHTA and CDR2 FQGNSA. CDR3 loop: CASSRWGVTETQYF. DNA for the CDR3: TGTGCCAGCAGCCGCTGGGGGGTAACGGAGACCCAGTACTTC.

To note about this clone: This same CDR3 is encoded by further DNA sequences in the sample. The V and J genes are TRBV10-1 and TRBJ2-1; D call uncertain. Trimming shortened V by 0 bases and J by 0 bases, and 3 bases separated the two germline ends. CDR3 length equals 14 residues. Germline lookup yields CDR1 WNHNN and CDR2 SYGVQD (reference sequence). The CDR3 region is CASSESSSYNEQFF. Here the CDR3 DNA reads TGCGCCAGCAGTGAGTCCAGCTCCTACAATGAGCAGTTCTTC.

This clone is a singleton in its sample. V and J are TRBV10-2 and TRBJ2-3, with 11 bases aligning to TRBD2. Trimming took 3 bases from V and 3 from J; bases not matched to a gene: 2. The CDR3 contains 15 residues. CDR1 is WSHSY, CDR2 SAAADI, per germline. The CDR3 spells CASSDPSGGTDTQYF. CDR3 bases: TGCGCCAGCAGTGACCCTAGCGGGGGGACAGATACGCAGTATTTT.

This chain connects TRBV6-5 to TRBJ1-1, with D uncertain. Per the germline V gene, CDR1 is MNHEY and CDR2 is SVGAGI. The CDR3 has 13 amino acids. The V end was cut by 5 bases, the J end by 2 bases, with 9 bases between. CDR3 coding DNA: TGTGCCAGCAGTCGCGAGGGAAACACTGAAGCTTTCTTT. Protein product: CASSREGNTEAFF.

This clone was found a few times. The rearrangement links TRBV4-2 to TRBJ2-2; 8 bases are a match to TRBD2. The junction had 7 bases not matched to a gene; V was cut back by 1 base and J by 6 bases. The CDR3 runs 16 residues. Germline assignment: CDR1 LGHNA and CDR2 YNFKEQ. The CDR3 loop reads CASSQAGGQGAGELFF. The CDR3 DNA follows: TGTGCCAGCAGCCAAGCGGGGGGGCAGGGTGCCGGGGAGCTGTTTTTT.

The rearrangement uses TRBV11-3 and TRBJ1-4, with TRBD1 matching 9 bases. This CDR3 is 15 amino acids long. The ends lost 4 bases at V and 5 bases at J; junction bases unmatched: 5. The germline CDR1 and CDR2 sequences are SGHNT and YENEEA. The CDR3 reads CASSYNRGPNEKLFF. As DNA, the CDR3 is TGTGCCAGCAGCTACAACAGGGGGCCGAATGAAAAACTGTTTTTT.

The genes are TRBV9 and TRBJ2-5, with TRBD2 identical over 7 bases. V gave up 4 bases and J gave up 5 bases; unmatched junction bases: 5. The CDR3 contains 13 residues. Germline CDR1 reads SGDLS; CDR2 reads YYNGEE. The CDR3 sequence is CASSPSGGETQYF. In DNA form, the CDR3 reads TGTGCCAGCAGCCCCTCCGGGGGGGAGACCCAGTACTTC. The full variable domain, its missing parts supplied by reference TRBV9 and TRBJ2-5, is DSGVTQTPKHLITATGQRVTLRCSPRSGDLSVYWYQQSLDQGLQFLIQYYNGEERAKGNILERFSAQQFPDLHSELNLSSLELGDSALYFCASSPSGGETQYFGPGTRLLVL.

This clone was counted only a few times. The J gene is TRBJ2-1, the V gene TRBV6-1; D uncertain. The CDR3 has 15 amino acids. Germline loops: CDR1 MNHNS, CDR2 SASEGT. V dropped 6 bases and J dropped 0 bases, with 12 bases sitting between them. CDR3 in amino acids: CASRAARSSYNEQFF. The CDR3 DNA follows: TGTGCCAGCAGGGCAGCGCGTAGCTCCTACAATGAGCAGTTCTTC.